This TCR beta chain is from a study of T cell changes during pregnancy in multiple sclerosis. The method was immunoSEQ multiplex PCR; TCRdb's version includes in-frame clones alone and lacks a portion of them. This table holds approximately 120,000 clones, roughly 95% found once. J was trimmed by 5 bases and V by 4 bases; bases with no gene match: 4. The CDR3 is 15 residues long. CDR1 and CDR2 from the germline V gene are SQVTM and ANQGSEA. The material was peripheral blood, obtained after pregnancy. V gene TRBV29-1 combines with J gene TRBJ2-3, with 15 bases aligning to TRBD2. The clonotype was recovered from a female donor with multiple sclerosis, enrolled in a pregnancy study. The CDR3 loop is CSVGTSGRAEDTQYF. In DNA, the CDR3 is TGCAGCGTTGGGACTAGCGGGAGGGCCGAAGATACGCAGTATTTT.